This paragraph covers one T cell receptor (beta chain) sequence. Its target is unknown. This sample is part of a study of breast tumors, draining lymph nodes, adjacent tissues. Whole-study findings and limits: Tumors had less TCR diversity than lymph nodes, more than nontumor tissue. Most tumor T cells seemingly derive from lymph node, then expand in tumor.

Germline CDR1 reads LNHNV; CDR2 reads YYDKDF (reference sequence). The V segment lost 3 bases and the J segment 4 bases; nucleotides outside the gene matches: 5. CDR3 length: 15 amino acids. TCRdb reanalysed the multiplex PCR reads using MiXCR and keeps one entry per CDR3 protein. The sample has some 65,000 distinct CDR3 sequences; about 40% are singletons. Specimen: breast tumor tissue. This clonotype was obtained from a female donor with breast cancer. Some clones in this sample may be carry-over from other donors' samples. The rearrangement links TRBV15 to TRBJ2-1; 8 bases are shared with TRBD2. In DNA form, the CDR3 reads TGTGCCACCAGCAGCAGCGGGGGACCTTACAATGAGCAGTTCTTC. This sequence encodes CATSSSGGPYNEQFF.